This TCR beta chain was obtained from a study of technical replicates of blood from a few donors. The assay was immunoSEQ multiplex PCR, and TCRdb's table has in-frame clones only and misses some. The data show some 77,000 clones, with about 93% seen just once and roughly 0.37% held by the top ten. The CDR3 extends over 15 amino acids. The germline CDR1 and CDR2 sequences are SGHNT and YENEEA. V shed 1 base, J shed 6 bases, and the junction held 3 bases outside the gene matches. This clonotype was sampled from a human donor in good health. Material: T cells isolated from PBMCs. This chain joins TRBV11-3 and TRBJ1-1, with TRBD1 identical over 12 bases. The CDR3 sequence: CASSLVGTGGAEAFF. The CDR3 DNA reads TGTGCCAGCAGCTTAGTGGGGACAGGGGGCGCTGAAGCTTTCTTT.